The entry that follows covers one T cell receptor (beta chain) sequence. Antigen unknown. The data derive from a study of shared clonotypes between healthy human individuals. Findings of the study overall: Memory subsets had estimated richness that was generally smaller than that of naive subsets.

Sequencing was performed with immunoSEQ multiplex PCR; in TCRdb, only in-frame clones are kept and a portion is missing. There are around 600,000 clones in the sample; roughly 95% occur only once, and approximately 0.11% lies in the top ten. Terminally differentiated effector memory CD45RA+ cells were excluded by CCR7 positive selection of CD45RO-negative cells. This CDR3 spans 15 amino acids. V lost 2 bases and J lost 6; bases outside the gene matches: 6. CDR1 is SGHDT, CDR2 YYEEEE, per germline. The receptor's source is a woman aged 30 to 39 in good health. Sequencing used naive CD8+ T cells sorted from blood. This rearrangement joins TRBV5-6 to TRBJ2-1, with 9 bases fitting TRBD2. This chain's CDR3 is CASSFLAGNLNEQFF. Written as DNA, the CDR3 is TGTGCCAGCAGCTTCCTAGCGGGGAACCTCAATGAGCAGTTCTTC.